Listed below are T cell receptor beta chains from one sample, sequenced in a study of cytomegalovirus exposure and HLA in healthy donors. Produced via immunoSEQ multiplex PCR; TCRdb's table is partial and in-frame only. The sample yields roughly 75,000 clones, 94% seen once. Input material: PBMCs. These receptors were obtained from a woman aged 18-35 years in good health and CMV-seropositive. Both conserved end residues are part of each CDR3.

j_call: TRBJ2-1
v_call: TRBV4-2
cdr3_aa: CASSQDGASGAYNEQFF

j_call: TRBJ1-2
v_call: TRBV29-1
cdr3_aa: CSDRTGYGYTF

j_call: TRBJ2-2
v_call: TRBV28
cdr3_aa: CASCSPGDSGNTGELFF

j_call: TRBJ1-1
v_call: TRBV12-5
cdr3_aa: CASGRGQGIRNTEAFF

j_call: TRBJ2-6
v_call: TRBV4-2
cdr3_aa: CASSQPRGQGANVLTF

j_call: TRBJ1-1
v_call: TRBV29-1
cdr3_aa: CSVWTGGNTEAFF

j_call: TRBJ2-1
v_call: TRBV30
cdr3_aa: CAWSPTSGDYNEQFF

j_call: TRBJ2-1
v_call: TRBV5-4
cdr3_aa: CASSRDSHYNEQFF

j_call: TRBJ1-3
v_call: TRBV2
cdr3_aa: CASRFSGDSSGNTIYF

j_call: TRBJ1-5
v_call: TRBV28
cdr3_aa: CASSFMPQGNQPQHF

j_call: .
v_call: TRBV6-5
cdr3_aa: CASSYRLAGGPLEQYF

j_call: TRBJ1-1
v_call: TRBV6-6
cdr3_aa: CASASGTGDPTEAFF

j_call: TRBJ2-7
v_call: TRBV30
cdr3_aa: CAWSPGRDRGDLNYEQYF

j_call: TRBJ2-3
v_call: TRBV7-2
cdr3_aa: CASTSPTGTDTQYF

j_call: TRBJ2-7
v_call: TRBV19
cdr3_aa: CASSPKGLEGSYEQYF

j_call: TRBJ1-5
v_call: TRBV7-6
cdr3_aa: CASSLSGPNQPQHF

j_call: TRBJ2-5
v_call: TRBV2
cdr3_aa: CASRLKTQYF

j_call: TRBJ1-6
v_call: TRBV9
cdr3_aa: CASSQGALGNSPLHF

j_call: TRBJ2-1
v_call: TRBV15
cdr3_aa: CATSRERTSGSYNEQFF

j_call: TRBJ2-2
v_call: TRBV18
cdr3_aa: CASSPPGGTGELFF

j_call: TRBJ1-2
v_call: TRBV30
cdr3_aa: CAWSALLGSGYGYTF

j_call: TRBJ1-2
v_call: TRBV7-3
cdr3_aa: CASSLQANYGYTF

j_call: TRBJ2-1
v_call: TRBV11-3
cdr3_aa: CASSLSRGGYNEQFF

j_call: TRBJ2-4
v_call: TRBV7-9
cdr3_aa: CASSLPWTGRNIQYF

j_call: TRBJ2-1
v_call: TRBV7-2
cdr3_aa: CASQPWREGNEQFF

j_call: TRBJ2-5
v_call: TRBV2
cdr3_aa: CASSPDRGSETQYF

j_call: TRBJ2-7
v_call: TRBV13
cdr3_aa: CASSVYSGGSSYEQYF

j_call: TRBJ2-2
v_call: TRBV5-4
cdr3_aa: CASSPQGAVPNTGELFF

j_call: TRBJ2-5
v_call: TRBV19
cdr3_aa: CASSSQRETQYF

j_call: TRBJ2-3
v_call: TRBV5-5
cdr3_aa: CASSLLLVAADTQYF

j_call: TRBJ2-7
v_call: TRBV7-2
cdr3_aa: CASSLDILGAAYEQYF

j_call: TRBJ1-1
v_call: TRBV19
cdr3_aa: CATRLGPEAFF

j_call: TRBJ1-2
v_call: TRBV5-1
cdr3_aa: CASRRGTGYDGYTF

j_call: TRBJ2-7
v_call: TRBV14
cdr3_aa: CASSQRAGGEQYF

j_call: TRBJ1-5
v_call: TRBV5-5
cdr3_aa: CASSLDGPQAQHF

j_call: TRBJ2-5
v_call: TRBV9
cdr3_aa: CASSVEPGILTQYF

j_call: TRBJ2-3
v_call: TRBV6-1
cdr3_aa: CASSVEGRSADTQYF

j_call: TRBJ2-7
v_call: TRBV6-1
cdr3_aa: CASGSWALDEQYF

j_call: TRBJ2-2
v_call: TRBV28
cdr3_aa: CASSSLWTVYTGELFF

j_call: TRBJ2-7
v_call: TRBV6-6
cdr3_aa: CASSYPGQSYEQYF

j_call: TRBJ2-1
v_call: TRBV6-6
cdr3_aa: CASSPTTSGGNEQFF

j_call: TRBJ2-5
v_call: TRBV30
cdr3_aa: CAWSGRGGETQYF

j_call: TRBJ1-2
v_call: TRBV28
cdr3_aa: CASSIGQIYHPTF

j_call: TRBJ1-2
v_call: TRBV28
cdr3_aa: CASINGVGYTF

j_call: TRBJ2-5
v_call: TRBV10-3
cdr3_aa: CAISESGRPQETQYF

j_call: TRBJ2-3
v_call: TRBV4-2
cdr3_aa: CASSQGTGEKADTQYF

j_call: TRBJ1-5
v_call: TRBV27
cdr3_aa: CASSPRGPNQPQHF

j_call: TRBJ2-7
v_call: TRBV7-9
cdr3_aa: CASSPSGRGAAYEQYF

j_call: TRBJ2-5
v_call: TRBV6-6
cdr3_aa: CASSYPPDRGETQYF

j_call: TRBJ2-7
v_call: TRBV29-1
cdr3_aa: CSVARQSSYEQYF

j_call: TRBJ2-2
v_call: TRBV10-3
cdr3_aa: CAISGQLIGTGELFF

j_call: TRBJ1-1
v_call: TRBV29-1
cdr3_aa: CSAKTGKDEAFF

j_call: TRBJ1-2
v_call: TRBV14
cdr3_aa: CASSQWTAPNYGYTF